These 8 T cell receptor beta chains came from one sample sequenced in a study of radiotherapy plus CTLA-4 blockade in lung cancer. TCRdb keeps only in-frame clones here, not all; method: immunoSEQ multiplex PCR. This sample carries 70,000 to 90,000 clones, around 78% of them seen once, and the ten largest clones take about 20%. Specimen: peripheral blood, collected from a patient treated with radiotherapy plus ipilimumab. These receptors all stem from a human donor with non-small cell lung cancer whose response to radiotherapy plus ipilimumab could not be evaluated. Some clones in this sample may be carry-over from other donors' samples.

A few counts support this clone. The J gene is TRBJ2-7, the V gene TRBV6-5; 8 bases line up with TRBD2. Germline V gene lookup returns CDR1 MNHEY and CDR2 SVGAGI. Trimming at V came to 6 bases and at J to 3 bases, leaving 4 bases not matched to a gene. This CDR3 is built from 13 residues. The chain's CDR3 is CASSPGGYYEQYF. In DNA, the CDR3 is TGTGCCAGCAGCCCGGGAGGGTACTACGAGCAGTACTTC.

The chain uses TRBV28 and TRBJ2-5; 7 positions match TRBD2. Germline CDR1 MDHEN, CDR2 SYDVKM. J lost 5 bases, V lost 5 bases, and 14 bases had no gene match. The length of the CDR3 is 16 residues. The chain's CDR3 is CASSPAGRGGEETQYF. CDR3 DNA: TGTGCCAGCAGTCCCGCCGGGCGTGGGGGGGAGGAGACCCAGTACTTC.

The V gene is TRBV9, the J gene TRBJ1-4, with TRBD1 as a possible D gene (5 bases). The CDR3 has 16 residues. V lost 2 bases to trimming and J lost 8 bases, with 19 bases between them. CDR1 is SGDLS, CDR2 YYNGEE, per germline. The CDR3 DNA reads TGTGCCAGCAGCGTGGGACCGGGGGTATCGTGGGAAAAACTGTTTTTT. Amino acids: CASSVGPGVSWEKLFF.

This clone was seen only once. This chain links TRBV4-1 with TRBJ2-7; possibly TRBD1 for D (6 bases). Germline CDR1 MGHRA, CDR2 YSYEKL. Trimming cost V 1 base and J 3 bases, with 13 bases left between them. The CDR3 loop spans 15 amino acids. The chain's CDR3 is CASSQVLEGDYEQYF. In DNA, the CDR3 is TGCGCCAGCAGCCAAGTCCTCGAGGGGGACTACGAGCAGTACTTC.

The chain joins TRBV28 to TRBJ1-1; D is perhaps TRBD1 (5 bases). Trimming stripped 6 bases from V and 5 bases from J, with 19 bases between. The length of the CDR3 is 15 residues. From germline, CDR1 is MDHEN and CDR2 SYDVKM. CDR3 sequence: CASRAGDFMRTEAFF. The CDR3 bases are TGTGCCAGCAGAGCTGGGGACTTCATGCGGACTGAAGCTTTCTTT.

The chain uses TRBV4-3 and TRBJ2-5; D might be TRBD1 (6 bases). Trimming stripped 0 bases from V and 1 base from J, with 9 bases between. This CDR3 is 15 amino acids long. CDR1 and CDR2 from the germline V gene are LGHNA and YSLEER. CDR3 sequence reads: CASSQDRQAQETQYF. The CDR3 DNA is TGCGCCAGCAGCCAAGATCGACAGGCCCAAGAGACCCAGTACTTC.

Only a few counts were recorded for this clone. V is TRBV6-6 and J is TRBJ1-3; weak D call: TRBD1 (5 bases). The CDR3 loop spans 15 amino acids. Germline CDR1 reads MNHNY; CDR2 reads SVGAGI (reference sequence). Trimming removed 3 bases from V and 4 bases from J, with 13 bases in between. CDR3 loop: CASSYGTLGGNTIYF. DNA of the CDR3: TGTGCCAGCAGTTATGGGACTCTAGGGGGAAACACCATATATTTT.

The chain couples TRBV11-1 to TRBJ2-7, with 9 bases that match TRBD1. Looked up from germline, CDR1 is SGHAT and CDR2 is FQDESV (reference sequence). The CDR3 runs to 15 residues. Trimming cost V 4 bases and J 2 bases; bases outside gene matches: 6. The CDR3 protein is CASSSWTGDTYEQYF. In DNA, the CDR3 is TGTGCCAGCAGCTCCTGGACAGGGGACACCTACGAGCAGTACTTC.